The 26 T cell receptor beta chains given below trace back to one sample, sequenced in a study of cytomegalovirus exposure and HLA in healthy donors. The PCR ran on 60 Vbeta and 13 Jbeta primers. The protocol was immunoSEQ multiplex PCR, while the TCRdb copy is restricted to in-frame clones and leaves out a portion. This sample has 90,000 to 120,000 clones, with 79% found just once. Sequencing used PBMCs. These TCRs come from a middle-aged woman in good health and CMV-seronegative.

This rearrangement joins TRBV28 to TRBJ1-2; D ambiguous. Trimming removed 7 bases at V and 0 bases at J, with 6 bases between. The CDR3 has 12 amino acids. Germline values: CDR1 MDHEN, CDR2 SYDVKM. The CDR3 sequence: CASIATNYGYTF. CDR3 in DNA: TGTGCCAGCATCGCGACTAACTATGGCTACACCTTC.

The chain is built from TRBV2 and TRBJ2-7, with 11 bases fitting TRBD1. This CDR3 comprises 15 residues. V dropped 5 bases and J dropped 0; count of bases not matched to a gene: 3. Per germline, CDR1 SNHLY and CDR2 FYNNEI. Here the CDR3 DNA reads TGTGCCAGCAGTTCCGGGACAGGGGGCTCCTACGAGCAGTACTTC. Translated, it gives CASSSGTGGSYEQYF. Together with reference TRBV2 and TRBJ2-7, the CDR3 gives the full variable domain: EPEVTQTPSHQVTQMGQEVILRCVPISNHLYFYWYRQILGQKVEFLVSFYNNEISEKSEIFDDQFSVERPDGSNFTLKIRSTKLEDSAMYFCASSSGTGGSYEQYFGPGTRLTVT.

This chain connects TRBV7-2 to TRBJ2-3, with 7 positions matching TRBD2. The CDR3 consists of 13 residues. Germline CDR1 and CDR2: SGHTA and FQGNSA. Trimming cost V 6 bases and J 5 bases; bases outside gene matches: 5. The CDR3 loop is CASSLAARDTQYF. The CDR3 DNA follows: TGTGCCAGCAGTCTAGCGGCCCGAGATACGCAGTATTTT.

The CDR3 DNA reads TGCGCCAGCAGCCAACAACCGGGACTAGCGGGAGTCGAGCAGTACTTC. Translating gives CASSQQPGLAGVEQYF. J is TRBJ2-7 and V is TRBV4-3, with TRBD2 identical over 14 bases. Germline V gene data show CDR1 as LGHNA and CDR2 as YSLEER. CDR3 length equals 16 residues. The trim removed 2 bases at V and 6 bases at J, leaving 6 bases unmatched.

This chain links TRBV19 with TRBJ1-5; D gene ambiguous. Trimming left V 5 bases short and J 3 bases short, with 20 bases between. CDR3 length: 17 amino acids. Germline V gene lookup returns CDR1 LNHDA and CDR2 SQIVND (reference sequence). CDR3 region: CASSRRSSVAFNQPQHF. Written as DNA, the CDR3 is TGTGCCAGTAGTCGGAGATCGAGTGTCGCTTTCAATCAGCCCCAGCATTTT.

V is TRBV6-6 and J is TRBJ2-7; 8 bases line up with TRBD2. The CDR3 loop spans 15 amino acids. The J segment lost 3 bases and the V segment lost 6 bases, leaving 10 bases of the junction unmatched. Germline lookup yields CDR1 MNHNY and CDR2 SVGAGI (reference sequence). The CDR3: CASRISGERVYEQYF. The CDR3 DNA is TGTGCCAGCAGAATTAGCGGGGAGAGGGTCTACGAGCAGTACTTC.

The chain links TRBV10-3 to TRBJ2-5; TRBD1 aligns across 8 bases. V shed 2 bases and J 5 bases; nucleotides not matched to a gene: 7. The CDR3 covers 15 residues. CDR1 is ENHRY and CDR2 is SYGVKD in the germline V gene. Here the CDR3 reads CAISEDRGGGETQYF. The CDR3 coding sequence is TGTGCCATCAGTGAGGACAGGGGAGGCGGCGAGACCCAGTACTTC.

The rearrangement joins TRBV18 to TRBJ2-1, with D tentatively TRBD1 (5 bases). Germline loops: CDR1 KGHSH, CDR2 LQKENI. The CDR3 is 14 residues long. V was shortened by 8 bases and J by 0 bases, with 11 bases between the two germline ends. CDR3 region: CASLRTNSYNEQFF. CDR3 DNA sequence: TGTGCCAGCCTGAGGACAAACTCCTACAATGAGCAGTTCTTC.

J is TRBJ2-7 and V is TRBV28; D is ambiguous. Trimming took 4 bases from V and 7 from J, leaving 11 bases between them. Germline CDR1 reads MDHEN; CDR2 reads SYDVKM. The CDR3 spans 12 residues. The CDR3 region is CASSYPRREQYF. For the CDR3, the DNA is TGTGCCAGCAGTTATCCACGGCGGGAGCAGTACTTC.

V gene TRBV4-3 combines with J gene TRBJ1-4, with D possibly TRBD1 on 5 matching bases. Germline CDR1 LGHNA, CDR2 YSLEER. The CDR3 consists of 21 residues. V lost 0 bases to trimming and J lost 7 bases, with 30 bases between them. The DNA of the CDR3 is TGCGCCAGCAGCCAAGACGAAGCGGTTGGAGGGGTAGCAGTTTTAGGTGAAAAACTGTTTTTT. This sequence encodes CASSQDEAVGGVAVLGEKLFF.

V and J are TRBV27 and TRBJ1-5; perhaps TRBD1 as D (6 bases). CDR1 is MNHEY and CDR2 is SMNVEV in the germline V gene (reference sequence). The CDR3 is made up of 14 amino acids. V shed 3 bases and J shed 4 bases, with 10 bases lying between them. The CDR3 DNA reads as TGTGCCAGCAGTTTGACAGGTCCTAATCAGCCCCAGCATTTT. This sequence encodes CASSLTGPNQPQHF.

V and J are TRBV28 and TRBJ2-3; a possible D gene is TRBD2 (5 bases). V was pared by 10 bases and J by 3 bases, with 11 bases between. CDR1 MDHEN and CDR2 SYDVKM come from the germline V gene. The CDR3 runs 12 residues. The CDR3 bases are TGTGCCACTCTTCCGGGGACAGATACGCAGTATTTT. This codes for CATLPGTDTQYF.

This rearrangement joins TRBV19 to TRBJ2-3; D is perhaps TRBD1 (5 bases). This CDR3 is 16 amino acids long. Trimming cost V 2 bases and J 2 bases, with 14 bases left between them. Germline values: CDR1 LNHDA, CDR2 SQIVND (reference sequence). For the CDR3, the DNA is TGTGCCAGTAGTATATTCCAGGGCGGCACCACAGATACGCAGTATTTT. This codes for CASSIFQGGTTDTQYF.

The CDR3 DNA is TGTGCCAGCAGCGTAATCGGGGGGGCCTACAATGAGCAGTTCTTC. Translating it yields CASSVIGGAYNEQFF. The J gene is TRBJ2-1, the V gene TRBV9; TRBD2 matches at 8 bases. The CDR3 contains 15 residues. Per the germline V gene, CDR1 is SGDLS and CDR2 is YYNGEE. J was trimmed by 2 bases and V by 1 base; bases with no gene match: 2. Combining the CDR3 with reference TRBV9 and TRBJ2-1 gives the whole variable domain DSGVTQTPKHLITATGQRVTLRCSPRSGDLSVYWYQQSLDQGLQFLIQYYNGEERAKGNILERFSAQQFPDLHSELNLSSLELGDSALYFCASSVIGGAYNEQFFGPGTRLTVL.

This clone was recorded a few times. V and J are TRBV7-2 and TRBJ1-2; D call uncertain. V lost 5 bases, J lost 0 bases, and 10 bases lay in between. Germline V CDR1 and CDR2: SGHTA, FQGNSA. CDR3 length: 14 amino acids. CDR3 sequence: CASSPTQANYGYTF. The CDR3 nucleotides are TGTGCCAGCAGCCCCACCCAGGCTAACTATGGCTACACCTTC.

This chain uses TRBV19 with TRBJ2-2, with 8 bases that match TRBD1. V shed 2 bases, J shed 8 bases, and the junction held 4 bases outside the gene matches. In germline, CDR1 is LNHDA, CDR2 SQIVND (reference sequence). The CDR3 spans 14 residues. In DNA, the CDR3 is TGTGCCAGTAGTATATTCAGGGGGCGTGGGGAGCTGTTTTTT. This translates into CASSIFRGRGELFF.

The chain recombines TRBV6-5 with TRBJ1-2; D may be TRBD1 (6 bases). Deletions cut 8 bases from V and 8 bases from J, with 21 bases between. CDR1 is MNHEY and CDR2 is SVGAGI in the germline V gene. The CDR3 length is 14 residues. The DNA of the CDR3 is TGTGCCAGCTCCAAGGGGGGGTATAGAATAGGCTACACCTTC. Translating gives CASSKGGYRIGYTF.

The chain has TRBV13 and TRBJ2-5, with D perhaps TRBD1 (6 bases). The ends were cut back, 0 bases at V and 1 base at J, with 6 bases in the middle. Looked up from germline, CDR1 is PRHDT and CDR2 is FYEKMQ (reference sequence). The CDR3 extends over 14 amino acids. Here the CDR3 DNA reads TGTGCCAGCAGCTTAGGCAGGGGCCAAGAGACCCAGTACTTC. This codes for CASSLGRGQETQYF.

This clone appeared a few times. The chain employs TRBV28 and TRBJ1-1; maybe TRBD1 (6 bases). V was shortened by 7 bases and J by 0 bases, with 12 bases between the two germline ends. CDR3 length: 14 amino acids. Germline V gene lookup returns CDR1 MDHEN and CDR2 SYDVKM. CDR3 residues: CASNSGHLNTEAFF. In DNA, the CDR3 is TGTGCCAGCAACTCGGGACACCTGAACACTGAAGCTTTCTTT.

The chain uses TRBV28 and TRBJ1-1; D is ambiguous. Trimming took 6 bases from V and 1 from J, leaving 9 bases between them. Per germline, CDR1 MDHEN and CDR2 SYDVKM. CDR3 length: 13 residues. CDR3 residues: CASSLRGNTEAFF. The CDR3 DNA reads TGTGCCAGCAGCCTGAGAGGGAACACTGAAGCTTTCTTT.

The CDR3 spells CASSLTSMGGSEQFF. The CDR3 nucleotides read TGTGCCAGCAGCTTAACTAGCATGGGGGGGAGTGAGCAGTTCTTC. The rearrangement joins TRBV7-2 to TRBJ2-1, with 7 bases that match TRBD2. In germline, CDR1 is SGHTA, CDR2 FQGNSA. This CDR3 is 15 amino acids long. The J segment lost 9 bases and the V segment lost 2 bases, leaving 10 bases of the junction unmatched.

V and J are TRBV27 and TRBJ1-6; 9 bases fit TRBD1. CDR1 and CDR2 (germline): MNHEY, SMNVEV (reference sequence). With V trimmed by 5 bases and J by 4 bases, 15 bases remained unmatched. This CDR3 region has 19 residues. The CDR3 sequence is CASSPGQGMGRTYNSPLHF. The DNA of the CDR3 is TGTGCCAGCAGTCCCGGACAGGGGATGGGGCGCACATATAATTCACCCCTCCACTTT.

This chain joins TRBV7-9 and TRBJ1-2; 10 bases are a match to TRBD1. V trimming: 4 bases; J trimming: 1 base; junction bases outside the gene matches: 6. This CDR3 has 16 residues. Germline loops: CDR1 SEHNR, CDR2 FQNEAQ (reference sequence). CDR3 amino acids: CASSSNRDRGNYGYTF. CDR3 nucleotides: TGTGCCAGCAGCTCTAACCGGGACAGGGGTAACTATGGCTACACCTTC.

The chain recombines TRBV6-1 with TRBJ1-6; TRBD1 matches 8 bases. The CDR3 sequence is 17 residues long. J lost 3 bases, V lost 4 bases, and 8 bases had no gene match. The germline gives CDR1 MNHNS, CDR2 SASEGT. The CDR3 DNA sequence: TGTGCCAGCAGTGCGGACAGGGTAGGGGTCTATAATTCACCCCTCCACTTT. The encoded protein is CASSADRVGVYNSPLHF.

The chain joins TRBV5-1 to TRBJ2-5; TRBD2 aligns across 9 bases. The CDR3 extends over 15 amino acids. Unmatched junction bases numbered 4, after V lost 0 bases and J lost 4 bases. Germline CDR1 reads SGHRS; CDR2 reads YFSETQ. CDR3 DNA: TGCGCCAGCAGCTTGGCAGCGGGAGGTGGAGAGACCCAGTACTTC. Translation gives CASSLAAGGGETQYF.

The CDR3 bases are TGTGCCAGCAGCTCGCGACAGGTTAACACCGGGGAGCTGTTTTTT. It codes for CASSSRQVNTGELFF. The V call is TRBV5-4, the J call TRBJ2-2; D is possibly TRBD1 (6 bases). This CDR3 is 15 amino acids long. The V gene's germline CDR1 is SGHNT and CDR2 YYREEE (reference sequence). V was trimmed by 3 bases and J by 2 bases, leaving 11 bases between them. Complete variable domain (other parts from reference TRBV5-4 and TRBJ2-2): ETGVTQSPTHLIKTRGQQVTLRCSSQSGHNTVSWYQQALGQGPQFIFQYYREEENGRGNFPPRFSGLQFPNYSSELNVNALELDDSALYLCASSSRQVNTGELFFGEGSRLTVL.